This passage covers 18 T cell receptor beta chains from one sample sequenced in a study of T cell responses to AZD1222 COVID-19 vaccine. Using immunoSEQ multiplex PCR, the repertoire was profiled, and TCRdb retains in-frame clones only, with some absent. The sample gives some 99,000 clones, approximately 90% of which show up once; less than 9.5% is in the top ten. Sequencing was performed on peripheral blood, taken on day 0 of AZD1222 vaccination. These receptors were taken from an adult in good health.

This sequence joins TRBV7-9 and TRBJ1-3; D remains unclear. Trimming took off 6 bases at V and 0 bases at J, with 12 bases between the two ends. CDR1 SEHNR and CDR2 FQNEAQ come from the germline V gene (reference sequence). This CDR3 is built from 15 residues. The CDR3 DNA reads TGTGCCAGCAGTTCCCGCGGTGCCTCTGGAAACACCATATATTTT. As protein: CASSSRGASGNTIYF.

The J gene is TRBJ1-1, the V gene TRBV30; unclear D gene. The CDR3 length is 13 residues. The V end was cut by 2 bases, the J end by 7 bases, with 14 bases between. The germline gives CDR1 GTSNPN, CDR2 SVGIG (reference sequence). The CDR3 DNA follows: TGTGCCTGGAGTCGCAGTACCGTTATTGAAGCTTTCTTT. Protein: CAWSRSTVIEAFF.

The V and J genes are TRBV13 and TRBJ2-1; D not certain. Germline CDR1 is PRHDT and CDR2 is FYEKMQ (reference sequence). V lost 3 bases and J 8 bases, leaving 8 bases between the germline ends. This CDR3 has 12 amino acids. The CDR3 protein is CASSFLSYEQFF. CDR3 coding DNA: TGTGCCAGCAGCTTTCTGAGCTATGAGCAGTTCTTC.

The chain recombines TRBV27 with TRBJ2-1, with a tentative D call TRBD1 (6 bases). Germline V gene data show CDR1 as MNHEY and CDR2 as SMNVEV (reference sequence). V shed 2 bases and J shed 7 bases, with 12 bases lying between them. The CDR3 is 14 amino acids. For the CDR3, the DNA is TGTGCCAGCAGTTTAACAGGGTTCGGGAATGAGCAGTTCTTC. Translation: CASSLTGFGNEQFF.

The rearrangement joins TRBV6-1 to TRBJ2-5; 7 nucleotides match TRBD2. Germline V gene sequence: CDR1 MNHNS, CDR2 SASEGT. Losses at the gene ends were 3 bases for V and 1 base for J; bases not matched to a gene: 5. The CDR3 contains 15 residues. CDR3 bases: TGTGCCAGCAGTGACCCGCTAGCGGCCCAAGAGACCCAGTACTTC. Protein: CASSDPLAAQETQYF.

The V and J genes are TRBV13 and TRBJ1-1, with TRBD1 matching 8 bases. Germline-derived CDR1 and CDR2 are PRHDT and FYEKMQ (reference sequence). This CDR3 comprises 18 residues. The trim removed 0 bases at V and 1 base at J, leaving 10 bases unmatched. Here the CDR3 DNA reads TGTGCCAGCAGCTTAGGCTTGACAGGGGTTAGTTCGAACACTGAAGCTTTCTTT. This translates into CASSLGLTGVSSNTEAFF.

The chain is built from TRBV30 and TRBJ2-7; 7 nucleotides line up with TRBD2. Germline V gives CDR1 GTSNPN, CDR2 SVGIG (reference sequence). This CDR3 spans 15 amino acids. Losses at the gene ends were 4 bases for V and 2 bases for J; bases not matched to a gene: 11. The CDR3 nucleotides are TGTGCCTGGATCTCCCGGGACTATGGAACCTACGAGCAGTACTTC. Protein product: CAWISRDYGTYEQYF.

CDR3 region: CAISEDRANTEAFF. DNA of the CDR3: TGTGCCATCAGTGAAGACAGGGCGAACACTGAAGCTTTCTTT. The chain employs TRBV10-3 and TRBJ1-1; 7 nucleotides line up with TRBD1. V shed 3 bases, J shed 1 base, and the junction held 2 bases outside the gene matches. CDR1 is ENHRY and CDR2 is SYGVKD in the germline V gene. CDR3 length equals 14 residues.

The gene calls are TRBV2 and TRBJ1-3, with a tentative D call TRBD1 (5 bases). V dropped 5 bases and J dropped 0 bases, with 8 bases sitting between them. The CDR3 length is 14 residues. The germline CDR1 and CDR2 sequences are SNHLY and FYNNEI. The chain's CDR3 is CASSTQASGNTIYF. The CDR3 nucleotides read TGTGCCAGCAGTACACAGGCCTCTGGAAACACCATATATTTT.

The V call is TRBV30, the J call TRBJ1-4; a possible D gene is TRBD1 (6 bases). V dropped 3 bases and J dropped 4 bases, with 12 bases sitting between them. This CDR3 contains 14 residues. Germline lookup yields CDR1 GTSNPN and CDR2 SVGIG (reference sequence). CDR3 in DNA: TGTGCCTGGAGAATAGGGGGGGGTAATGAAAAACTGTTTTTT. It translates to CAWRIGGGNEKLFF.

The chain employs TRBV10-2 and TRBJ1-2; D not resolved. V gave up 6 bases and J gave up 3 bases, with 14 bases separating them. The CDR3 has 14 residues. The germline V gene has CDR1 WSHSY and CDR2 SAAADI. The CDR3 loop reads CASSPRRVDYGYTF. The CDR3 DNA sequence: TGCGCCAGCAGCCCCCGAAGAGTGGACTATGGCTACACCTTC.

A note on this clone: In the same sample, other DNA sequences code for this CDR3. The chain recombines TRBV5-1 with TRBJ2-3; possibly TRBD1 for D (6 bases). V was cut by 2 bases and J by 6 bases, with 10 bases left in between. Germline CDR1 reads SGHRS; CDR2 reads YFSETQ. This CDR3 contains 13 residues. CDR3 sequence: CASSFWGRDTQYF. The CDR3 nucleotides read TGCGCCAGCAGCTTTTGGGGGCGGGATACGCAGTATTTT.

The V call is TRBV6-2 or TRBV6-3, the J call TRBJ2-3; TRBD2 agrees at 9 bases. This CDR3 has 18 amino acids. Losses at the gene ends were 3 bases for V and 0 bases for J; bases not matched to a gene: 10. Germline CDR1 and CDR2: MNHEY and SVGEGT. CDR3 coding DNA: TGTGCCAGCAGTTATTCACCGGGACTAGCAGCTAGCACAGATACGCAGTATTTT. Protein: CASSYSPGLAASTDTQYF.

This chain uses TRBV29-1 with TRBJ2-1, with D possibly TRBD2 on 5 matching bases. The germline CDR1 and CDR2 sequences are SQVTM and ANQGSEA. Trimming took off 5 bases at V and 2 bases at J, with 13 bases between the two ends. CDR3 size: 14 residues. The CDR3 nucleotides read TGCAGCGTTCTGTTCGGGGTCGCCTACAATGAGCAGTTCTTC. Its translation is CSVLFGVAYNEQFF.

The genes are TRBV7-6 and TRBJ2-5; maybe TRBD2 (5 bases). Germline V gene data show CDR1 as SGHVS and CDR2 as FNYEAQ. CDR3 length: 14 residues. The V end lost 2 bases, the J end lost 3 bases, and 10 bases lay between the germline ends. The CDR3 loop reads CASSLMPGKETQYF. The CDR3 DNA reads TGTGCCAGCAGCTTAATGCCGGGAAAAGAGACCCAGTACTTC. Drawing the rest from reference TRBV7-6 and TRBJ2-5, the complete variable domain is GAGVSQSPRYKVTKRGQDVALRCDPISGHVSLYWYRQALGQGPEFLTYFNYEAQQDKSGLPNDRFSAERPEGSISTLTIQRTEQRDSAMYRCASSLMPGKETQYFGPGTRLLVL.

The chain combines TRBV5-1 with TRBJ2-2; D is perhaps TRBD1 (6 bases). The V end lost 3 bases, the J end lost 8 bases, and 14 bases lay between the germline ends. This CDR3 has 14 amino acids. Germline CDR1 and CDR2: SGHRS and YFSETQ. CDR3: CASSWGTKGGELFF. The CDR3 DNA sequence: TGCGCCAGCAGCTGGGGGACAAAGGGTGGGGAGCTGTTTTTT.

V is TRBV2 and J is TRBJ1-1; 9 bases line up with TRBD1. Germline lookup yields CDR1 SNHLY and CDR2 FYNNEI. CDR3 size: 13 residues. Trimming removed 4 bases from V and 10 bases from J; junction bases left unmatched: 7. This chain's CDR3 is CASSGGQGRVAFF. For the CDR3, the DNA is TGTGCCAGCAGTGGAGGACAGGGGCGGGTAGCTTTCTTT.

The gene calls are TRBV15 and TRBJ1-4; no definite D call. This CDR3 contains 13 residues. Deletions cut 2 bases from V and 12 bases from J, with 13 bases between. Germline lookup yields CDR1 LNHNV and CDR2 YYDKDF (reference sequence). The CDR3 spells CATSRSFAAELFF. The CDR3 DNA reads TGTGCCACCAGCAGATCGTTCGCAGCTGAACTGTTTTTT.